What follows are 29 T cell receptor beta chains derived from one specimen sequenced in a study of blood T cell repertoires in COVID-19. Using immunoSEQ multiplex PCR, the repertoire was profiled, and TCRdb retains in-frame clones only, with some absent. The sample contains around 88,000 clones, 81% of which appear only once. The sequencing sample was made of peripheral blood. Every receptor here comes from a man aged 55 to 70 with acute or convalescent COVID-19.

The chain combines TRBV9 with TRBJ1-1; 7 bases map to TRBD1. Per the germline V gene, CDR1 is SGDLS and CDR2 is YYNGEE. Trimming cost V 3 bases and J 4 bases; bases outside gene matches: 6. The CDR3 contains 14 residues. The CDR3 reads CASSASGGRTEAFF. CDR3 coding DNA: TGTGCCAGCAGCGCCTCAGGGGGACGCACTGAAGCTTTCTTT. The complete variable domain, with remaining parts taken from reference TRBV9 and TRBJ1-1, reads DSGVTQTPKHLITATGQRVTLRCSPRSGDLSVYWYQQSLDQGLQFLIQYYNGEERAKGNILERFSAQQFPDLHSELNLSSLELGDSALYFCASSASGGRTEAFFGQGTRLTVV.

This chain links TRBV7-2 with TRBJ1-1, with 9 bases aligning to TRBD1. With V trimmed by 5 bases and J by 5 bases, 6 bases remained unmatched. Germline values: CDR1 SGHTA, CDR2 FQGNSA. The CDR3 spans 14 residues. CDR3 nucleotide sequence: TGTGCCAGCAGCCTCAGGACAGGGGAGACTGAAGCTTTCTTT. Protein: CASSLRTGETEAFF. The full variable domain, rest sourced from reference TRBV7-2 and TRBJ1-1, is GAGVSQSPSNKVTEKGKDVELRCDPISGHTALYWYRQSLGQGLEFLIYFQGNSAPDKSGLPSDRFSAERTGGSVSTLTIQRTQQEDSAVYLCASSLRTGETEAFFGQGTRLTVV.

The chain uses TRBV11-2 and TRBJ2-5; 10 nucleotides align to TRBD2. V lost 1 base to trimming and J lost 5 bases; unmatched junction nucleotides: 7. The germline gives CDR1 SGHAT, CDR2 FQNNGV. There are 16 residues in the CDR3. The CDR3 nucleotides are TGTGCCAGCAGCTTAGCGCGCCTAGCGGGGGCTGAGACCCAGTACTTC. It yields the protein CASSLARLAGAETQYF.

The chain joins TRBV7-3 to TRBJ1-4; the D gene is possibly TRBD1 (5 bases). Trimming took 3 bases from V and 5 from J, leaving 10 bases between them. Germline-derived CDR1 and CDR2 are SGHTA and FQGTGA. This CDR3 is built from 14 residues. This CDR3 reads CASSLSGPNEKLFF. The DNA of the CDR3 is TGTGCCAGCAGCTTGTCAGGGCCCAATGAAAAACTGTTTTTT.

This chain connects TRBV3-1 (or the pseudogene TRBV3-2) to TRBJ1-1; D may be TRBD1 (6 bases). Per germline, CDR1 LGHDT and CDR2 YNNKEL (reference sequence). The CDR3 runs 14 residues. Trimming took 8 bases from V and 1 from J, leaving 14 bases between them. The CDR3 loop reads CASRQEPENTEAFF. CDR3 DNA: TGTGCCAGCCGACAGGAGCCGGAGAACACTGAAGCTTTCTTT.

This clone was found once. The chain has TRBV9 and TRBJ2-5; 7 bases are shared with TRBD2. CDR1 and CDR2 (germline): SGDLS, YYNGEE. There are 16 residues in the CDR3. With V trimmed by 3 bases and J by 5 bases, 13 bases remained unmatched. CDR3 nucleotide sequence: TGTGCCAGCAGCGCCGCAGGAGGGAGGGGTTTGGAGACCCAGTACTTC. Its translation is CASSAAGGRGLETQYF.

V usage is TRBV7-2 and J usage is TRBJ1-2; 7 nucleotides line up with TRBD1. V lost 5 bases, J lost 4 bases, and 10 bases stayed unmatched. The CDR3 extends over 15 amino acids. Germline-derived CDR1 and CDR2 are SGHTA and FQGNSA. The CDR3 sequence: CASSPITGQLYGYTF. The CDR3 nucleotides are TGTGCCAGCAGCCCTATAACGGGACAGCTCTATGGCTACACCTTC.

This rearrangement joins TRBV19 to TRBJ2-5, with D possibly matching TRBD1 (6 bases). Germline loops: CDR1 LNHDA, CDR2 SQIVND (reference sequence). Trimming shortened V by 5 bases and J by 4 bases, and 17 bases separated the two germline ends. The CDR3 consists of 15 residues. The CDR3 is CASSPGASLRETQYF. For the CDR3, the DNA is TGTGCCAGTAGTCCAGGGGCCAGCCTCAGAGAGACCCAGTACTTC.

The chain links TRBV4-1 to TRBJ2-1; D ambiguous. Germline CDR1 reads MGHRA; CDR2 reads YSYEKL. V lost 1 base, J lost 8 bases, and 18 bases lay in between. The CDR3 loop spans 16 amino acids. In DNA, the CDR3 is TGCGCCAGCAGCCAAGTTATGCGTCCGCGTGTGTATGAGCAGTTCTTC. Amino acids: CASSQVMRPRVYEQFF.

The chain carries TRBV5-1 and TRBJ2-1; the match to TRBD1 covers 9 bases. J gave up 4 bases and V 3 bases, and 5 bases lay outside the gene matches. The CDR3 totals 15 residues. Per the germline V gene, CDR1 is SGHRS and CDR2 is YFSETQ. Written as DNA, the CDR3 is TGCGCCAGCAGCTCCGGGGACAGGGCGTACAATGAGCAGTTCTTC. Its protein is CASSSGDRAYNEQFF.

This chain joins TRBV6-6 and TRBJ1-5; a possible D gene is TRBD1 (6 bases). V was clipped by 6 bases and J by 1 base, with 13 bases between them. From germline, CDR1 is MNHNY and CDR2 SVGAGI (reference sequence). This CDR3 is built from 15 residues. In DNA, the CDR3 is TGTGCCAGCAGCCTCCCAGGGGCGAGCAATCAGCCCCAGCATTTT. It is translated as CASSLPGASNQPQHF.

V gene TRBV6-1 combines with J gene TRBJ1-1; a possible D gene is TRBD1 (5 bases). With 1 base removed from V and 2 bases from J, the gap between germline ends came to 11 bases. The CDR3 spans 15 residues. Germline V gives CDR1 MNHNS, CDR2 SASEGT. CDR3 loop: CASSEDSGGNTEAFF. CDR3 nucleotides: TGTGCCAGCAGTGAAGATTCGGGGGGTAACACTGAAGCTTTCTTT.

The CDR3 nucleotides read TGCGCCAGCGGACCAGGGAATGTAGGGGAGAACACTGAAGCTTTCTTT. Residues: CASGPGNVGENTEAFF. V and J are TRBV5-1 and TRBJ1-1, with D maybe TRBD1 (5 bases). V was cut by 7 bases and J by 1 base, with 20 bases left in between. The CDR3 covers 16 residues. CDR1 and CDR2 (germline): SGHRS, YFSETQ.

The rearrangement joins TRBV19 to TRBJ2-1; weak D call: TRBD2 (5 bases). The V and J ends lost 4 bases and 3 bases respectively, with 10 bases between them. The CDR3 length is 14 residues. In germline, CDR1 is LNHDA, CDR2 SQIVND (reference sequence). For the CDR3, the DNA is TGTGCCAGTAGTAGACGGACTTTCTACAATGAGCAGTTCTTC. Protein sequence: CASSRRTFYNEQFF.

V gene TRBV6-2 or TRBV6-3 combines with J gene TRBJ2-3; perhaps TRBD1 as D (5 bases). CDR1 and CDR2 from the germline V gene are MNHEY and SVGEGT. This CDR3 has 14 residues. V lost 5 bases and J lost 3, with 12 bases in between. The CDR3 region is CASSGASRTDTQYF. For the CDR3, the DNA is TGTGCCAGCAGTGGGGCGAGTAGGACAGATACGCAGTATTTT.

The rearrangement uses TRBV6-5 and TRBJ2-1, with a possible D match to TRBD2 (6 bases). V lost 4 bases and J 4 bases, leaving 17 bases between the germline ends. The CDR3 is 16 amino acids. Germline CDR1 MNHEY, CDR2 SVGAGI. Here the CDR3 reads CASSWISGRGYNEQFF. The CDR3 DNA reads TGTGCCAGCAGTTGGATTAGCGGTCGAGGGTACAATGAGCAGTTCTTC.

The genes are TRBV6-5 and TRBJ1-2; no clear D gene. Trimming stripped 7 bases from V and 0 bases from J, with 12 bases between. Germline V gene lookup returns CDR1 MNHEY and CDR2 SVGAGI. CDR3 length equals 14 residues. This chain's CDR3 is CASMRSGANYGYTF. The CDR3 nucleotides are TGTGCCAGCATGAGGAGCGGAGCTAACTATGGCTACACCTTC.

The genes are TRBV6-5 and TRBJ2-7; 9 positions match TRBD1. The CDR3 has 14 residues. J gave up 4 bases and V 6 bases, and 7 bases lay outside the gene matches. Germline loops: CDR1 MNHEY, CDR2 SVGAGI. The CDR3 region has the DNA TGTGCCAGCAGCCCCGACAGGGGGAATTACGAGCAGTACTTC. It is translated as CASSPDRGNYEQYF.

The rearrangement joins TRBV15 to TRBJ2-3; 7 nucleotides align to TRBD1. The germline gives CDR1 LNHNV, CDR2 YYDKDF (reference sequence). CDR3 length: 15 residues. V was clipped by 5 bases and J by 2 bases; unmatched bases: 7. CDR3 nucleotides: TGTGCCACCAGCGGCCGGACAGGACCCACAGATACGCAGTATTTT. As protein: CATSGRTGPTDTQYF. Full variable domain (outside the CDR3, taken from reference TRBV15 and TRBJ2-3): DAMVIQNPRYQVTQFGKPVTLSCSQTLNHNVMYWYQQKSSQAPKLLFHYYDKDFNNEADTPDNFQSRRPNTSFCFLDIRSPGLGDTAMYLCATSGRTGPTDTQYFGPGTRLTVL.

The V call is TRBV6-5, the J call TRBJ1-3, with D possibly being TRBD1 (6 bases). The CDR3 extends over 15 amino acids. Germline values: CDR1 MNHEY, CDR2 SVGAGI. Trimming shortened V by 6 bases and J by 0 bases, and 12 bases separated the two germline ends. In DNA form, the CDR3 reads TGTGCCAGCAGAGACCAGGGGAACTCTGGAAACACCATATATTTT. This codes for CASRDQGNSGNTIYF.

The chain joins TRBV2 to TRBJ2-1; a weak D match, TRBD1 (6 bases). The germline V and J ends were trimmed by 3 bases and 7 bases, with 22 bases remaining between them. This CDR3 comprises 17 residues. Germline V lookup: CDR1 SNHLY, CDR2 FYNNEI. CDR3 nucleotides: TGTGCCAGCAGTGATAGTTTTGGGTATCAGGGGTTTAATGAGCAGTTCTTC. Protein sequence: CASSDSFGYQGFNEQFF.

The chain recombines TRBV24-1 with TRBJ2-5; D is possibly TRBD2 (6 bases). Deletions cut 4 bases from V and 5 bases from J, with 22 bases between. CDR1 is KGHDR and CDR2 is SFDVKD in the germline V gene. The CDR3 covers 17 residues. The CDR3 is CATSDAGGNSEWETQYF. For the CDR3, the DNA is TGTGCCACCAGTGACGCGGGCGGGAATAGTGAGTGGGAGACCCAGTACTTC.

This chain links TRBV5-1 with TRBJ2-7; tentative D call: TRBD1 (5 bases). With 4 bases removed from V and 0 bases from J, the gap between germline ends came to 17 bases. Germline loops: CDR1 SGHRS, CDR2 YFSETQ. This CDR3 region has 16 residues. The CDR3 DNA reads TGCGCCAGCAGCCGGAGCTCAATGGACACCTCCTACGAGCAGTACTTC. This translates into CASSRSSMDTSYEQYF. The full variable domain, with the rest looked up from reference TRBV5-1 and TRBJ2-7, is KAGVTQTPRYLIKTRGQQVTLSCSPISGHRSVSWYQQTPGQGLQFLFEYFSETQRNKGNFPGRFSGRQFSNSRSEMNVSTLELGDSALYLCASSRSSMDTSYEQYFGPGTRLTVT.

Here the CDR3 DNA reads TGTGCCAGCAGCTACCCGGGACAAACCATGAACACTGAAGCTTTCTTT. Translated: CASSYPGQTMNTEAFF. This sequence joins TRBV5-8 and TRBJ1-1, with D perhaps TRBD1 (6 bases). Between the trimmed V and J ends, which lost 3 bases and 0 bases, there was a span of 15 bases. Germline CDR1 reads SGHTS; CDR2 reads YDEGEE. CDR3 length: 16 residues.

This clone was picked up one time. The chain uses TRBV20-1 and TRBJ2-7; possible D gene TRBD1, 5 bases. The CDR3 contains 11 residues. Deletions cut 5 bases from V and 2 bases from J, with 7 bases between. Germline CDR1 and CDR2: DFQATT and SNEGSKA (reference sequence). The CDR3 here is CSADRPYEQYF. The CDR3 DNA is TGCAGTGCTGACAGACCCTACGAGCAGTACTTC.

This chain uses TRBV28 with TRBJ1-4; 9 nucleotides match TRBD1. The CDR3 runs 14 residues. Germline assignment: CDR1 MDHEN and CDR2 SYDVKM. V lost 5 bases to trimming and J lost 8 bases; unmatched junction nucleotides: 6. The CDR3 here is CASSVQGAGEKLFF. As DNA, the CDR3 is TGTGCCAGCAGTGTACAGGGGGCAGGGGAAAAACTGTTTTTT.

The V call is TRBV12-5, the J call TRBJ1-4, with D unclear. V was trimmed by 6 bases and J by 6 bases, leaving 14 bases between them. This CDR3 comprises 14 residues. From germline, CDR1 is LGHNT and CDR2 FRNRAP. The CDR3 bases are TGTGCTAGTGGCCCCGGCGGGGTTGATGAAAAACTGTTTTTT. Amino acid sequence: CASGPGGVDEKLFF.

This chain uses TRBV27 with TRBJ1-2; 9 bases map to TRBD1. The CDR3 length is 14 residues. V gave up 5 bases and J gave up 7 bases; unmatched junction bases: 8. The germline V gene encodes CDR1 MNHEY and CDR2 SMNVEV (reference sequence). The CDR3: CASSPHRGPGGYTF. CDR3 coding DNA: TGTGCCAGCAGTCCACACAGGGGGCCGGGTGGCTACACCTTC.

This clone was detected ten times or more. The chain combines TRBV11-3 with TRBJ2-5, with a possible D match to TRBD2 (7 bases). The CDR3 loop spans 18 amino acids. V was pared by 2 bases and J by 4 bases, with 23 bases between. The germline CDR1 and CDR2 sequences are SGHNT and YENEEA. The CDR3 nucleotides read TGTGCCAGCAGCTTATCAAGGATAAACAGACGGGGGGCAGAGACCCAGTACTTC. Residues: CASSLSRINRRGAETQYF.